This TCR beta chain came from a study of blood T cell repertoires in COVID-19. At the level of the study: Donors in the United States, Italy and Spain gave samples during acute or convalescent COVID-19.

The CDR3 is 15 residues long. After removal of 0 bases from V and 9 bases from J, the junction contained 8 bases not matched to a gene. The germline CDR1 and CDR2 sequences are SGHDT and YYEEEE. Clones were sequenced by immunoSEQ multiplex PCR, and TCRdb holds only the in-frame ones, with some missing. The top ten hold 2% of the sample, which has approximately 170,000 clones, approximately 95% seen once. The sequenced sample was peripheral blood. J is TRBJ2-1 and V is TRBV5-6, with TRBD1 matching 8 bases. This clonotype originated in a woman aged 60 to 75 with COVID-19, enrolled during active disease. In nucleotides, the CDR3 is TGTGCCAGCAGCTTGGACAGGGGGATCATGGCTGAGCAGTTCTTC. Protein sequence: CASSLDRGIMAEQFF.